This T cell receptor (beta chain) originates from a study of T-cell reconstitution after alpha-beta-depleted transplantation in children. The V gene's germline CDR1 is MNHEY and CDR2 SVGEGT. The CDR3 is 16 amino acids. Trimming cost V 0 bases and J 3 bases; bases outside gene matches: 7. Unique molecular identifiers tagged the TCRbeta library. MiXCR, run by TCRdb on the PCR reads, gives a single entry per CDR3 protein. This sample carries just under 550,000 distinct CDR3 sequences, about 17% of them seen once, and the ten largest clones take 2.5% to 4%. This rearrangement joins TRBV6-2 or TRBV6-3 to TRBJ1-1; 7 bases map to TRBD1. The source is a human donor who donated a stem cell graft to a child with acute lymphoblastic leukemia. The starting material was PBMCs from the stem cell graft donor, obtained from the stem cell graft. The CDR3 DNA reads TGTGCCAGCAGTTACTCGAGAAAGGGGGCACACACTGAAGCTTTCTTT. This encodes CASSYSRKGAHTEAFF.